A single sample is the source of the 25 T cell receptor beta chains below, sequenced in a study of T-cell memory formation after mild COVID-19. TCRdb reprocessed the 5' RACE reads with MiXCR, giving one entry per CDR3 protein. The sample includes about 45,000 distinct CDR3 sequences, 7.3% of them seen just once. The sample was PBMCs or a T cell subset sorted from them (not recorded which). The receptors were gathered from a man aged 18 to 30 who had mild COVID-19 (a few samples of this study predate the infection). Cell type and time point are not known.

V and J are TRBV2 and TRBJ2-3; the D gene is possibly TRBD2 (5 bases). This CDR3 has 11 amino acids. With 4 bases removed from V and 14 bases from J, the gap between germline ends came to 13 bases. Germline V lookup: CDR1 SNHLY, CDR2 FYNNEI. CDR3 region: CASSATRRLYF. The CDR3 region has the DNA TGTGCCAGCAGTGCAACTAGGCGTCTGTATTTT. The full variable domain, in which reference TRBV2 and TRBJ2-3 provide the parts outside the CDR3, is EPEVTQTPSHQVTQMGQEVILRCVPISNHLYFYWYRQILGQKVEFLVSFYNNEISEKSEIFDDQFSVERPDGSNFTLKIRSTKLEDSAMYFCASSATRRLYFGPGTRLTVL.

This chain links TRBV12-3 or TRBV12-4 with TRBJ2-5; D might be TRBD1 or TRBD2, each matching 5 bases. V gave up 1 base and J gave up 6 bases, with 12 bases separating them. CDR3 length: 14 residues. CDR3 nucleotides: TGTGCCAGCAGTTTAGAAGAGGGGACGAAGACCCAGTACTTC. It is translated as CASSLEEGTKTQYF.

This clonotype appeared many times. The CDR3 DNA sequence: TGTGCCAGCTCACCGGGCCGGACCATTCAGAACACTGAAGCTTTCTTT. This sequence encodes CASSPGRTIQNTEAFF. V usage is TRBV18 and J usage is TRBJ1-1, with D hard to call. Per germline, CDR1 KGHSH and CDR2 LQKENI. CDR3 length: 16 residues. Deletions cut 3 bases from V and 1 base from J, with 15 bases between. Full variable domain (remainder filled in from reference TRBV18 and TRBJ1-1): NAGVMQNPRHLVRRRGQEARLRCSPMKGHSHVYWYRQLPEEGLKFMVYLQKENIIDESGMPKERFSAEFPKEGPSILRIQQVVRGDSAAYFCASSPGRTIQNTEAFFGQGTRLTVV.

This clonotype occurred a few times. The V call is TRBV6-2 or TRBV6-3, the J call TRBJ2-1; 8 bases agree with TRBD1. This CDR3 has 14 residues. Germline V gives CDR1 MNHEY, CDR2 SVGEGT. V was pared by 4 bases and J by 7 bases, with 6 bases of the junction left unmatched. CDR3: CASSFPNRGNEQFF. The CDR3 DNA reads TGTGCCAGCAGTTTCCCCAACAGGGGGAATGAGCAGTTCTTC.

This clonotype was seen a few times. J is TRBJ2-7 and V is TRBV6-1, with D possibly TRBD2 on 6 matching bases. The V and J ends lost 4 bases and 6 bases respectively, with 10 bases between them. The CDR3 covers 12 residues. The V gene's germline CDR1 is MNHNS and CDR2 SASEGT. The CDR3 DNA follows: TGTGCCAGCAGTGGATTACTAGCCGAGCAGTACTTC. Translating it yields CASSGLLAEQYF.

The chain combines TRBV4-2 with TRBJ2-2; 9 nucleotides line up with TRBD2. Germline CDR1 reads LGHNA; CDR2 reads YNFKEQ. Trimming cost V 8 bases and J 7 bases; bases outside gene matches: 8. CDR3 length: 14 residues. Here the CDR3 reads CASGGLAGGGELFF. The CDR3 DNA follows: TGTGCCAGCGGGGGACTAGCAGGTGGCGGGGAGCTGTTTTTT.

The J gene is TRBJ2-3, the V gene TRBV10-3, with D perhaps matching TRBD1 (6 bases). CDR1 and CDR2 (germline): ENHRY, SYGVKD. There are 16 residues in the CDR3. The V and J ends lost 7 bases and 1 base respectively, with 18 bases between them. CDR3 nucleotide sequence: TGTGCCATCAACGTTAACAGGGACGCGGGCACAGATACGCAGTATTTT. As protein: CAINVNRDAGTDTQYF.

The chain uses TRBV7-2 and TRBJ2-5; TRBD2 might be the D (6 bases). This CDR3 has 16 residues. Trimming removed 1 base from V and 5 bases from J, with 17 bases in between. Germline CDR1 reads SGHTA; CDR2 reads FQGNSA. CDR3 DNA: TGTGCCAGCAGCTTAGTTAGCGGTGGAGCAGGCGAGACCCAGTACTTC. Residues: CASSLVSGGAGETQYF.

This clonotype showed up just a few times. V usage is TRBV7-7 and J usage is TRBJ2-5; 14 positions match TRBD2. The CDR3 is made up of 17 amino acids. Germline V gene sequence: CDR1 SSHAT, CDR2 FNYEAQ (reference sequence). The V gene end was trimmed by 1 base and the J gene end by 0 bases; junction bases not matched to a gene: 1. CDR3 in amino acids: CASSLGTSGGYQETQYF. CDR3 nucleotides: TGTGCCAGCAGCTTAGGGACTAGCGGGGGGTACCAAGAGACCCAGTACTTC.

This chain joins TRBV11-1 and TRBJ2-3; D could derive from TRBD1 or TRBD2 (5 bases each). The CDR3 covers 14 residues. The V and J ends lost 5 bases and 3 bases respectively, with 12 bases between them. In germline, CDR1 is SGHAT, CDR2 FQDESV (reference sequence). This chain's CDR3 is CASSVSGLTDTQYF. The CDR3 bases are TGTGCCAGCAGCGTGTCGGGGCTGACAGATACGCAGTATTTT.

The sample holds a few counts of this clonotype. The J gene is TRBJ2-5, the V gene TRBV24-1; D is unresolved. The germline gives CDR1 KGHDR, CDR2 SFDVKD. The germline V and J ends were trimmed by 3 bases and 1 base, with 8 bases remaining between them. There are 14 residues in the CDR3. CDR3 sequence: CATSDQTAQETQYF. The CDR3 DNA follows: TGTGCCACCAGTGATCAAACAGCCCAAGAGACCCAGTACTTC.

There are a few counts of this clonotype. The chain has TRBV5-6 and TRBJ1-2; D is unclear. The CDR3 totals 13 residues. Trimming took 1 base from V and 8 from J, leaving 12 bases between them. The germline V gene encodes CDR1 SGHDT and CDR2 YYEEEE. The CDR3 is CASSLPGAGGYTF. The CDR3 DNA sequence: TGTGCCAGCAGCTTGCCAGGCGCGGGCGGCTACACCTTC. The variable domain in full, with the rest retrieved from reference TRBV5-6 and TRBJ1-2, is DAGVTQSPTHLIKTRGQQVTLRCSPKSGHDTVSWYQQALGQGPQFIFQYYEEEERQRGNFPDRFSGHQFPNYSSELNVNALLLGDSALYLCASSLPGAGGYTFGSGTRLTVV.

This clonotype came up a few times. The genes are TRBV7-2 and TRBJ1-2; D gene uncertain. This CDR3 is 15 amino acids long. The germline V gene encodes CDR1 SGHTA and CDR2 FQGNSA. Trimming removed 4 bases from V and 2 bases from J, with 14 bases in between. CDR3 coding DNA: TGTGCCAGCAGCTCGCAGGTCGGGGAAAACTATGGCTACACCTTC. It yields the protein CASSSQVGENYGYTF.

CDR3 protein: CASSQRSGDTGELFF. CDR3 nucleotides: TGTGCCAGCAGCCAACGTAGCGGGGACACCGGGGAGCTGTTTTTT. The chain couples TRBV7-2 to TRBJ2-2, with 8 bases that match TRBD2. V gave up 5 bases and J gave up 3 bases; unmatched junction bases: 5. The CDR3 length is 15 residues. Germline CDR1 is SGHTA and CDR2 is FQGNSA.

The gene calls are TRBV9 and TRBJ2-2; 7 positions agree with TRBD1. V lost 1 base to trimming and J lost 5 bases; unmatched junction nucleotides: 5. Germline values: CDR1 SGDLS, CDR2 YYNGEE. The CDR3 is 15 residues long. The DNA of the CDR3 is TGTGCCAGCAGCGTATCTGACAGGGTAACCGGGGAGCTGTTTTTT. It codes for CASSVSDRVTGELFF.

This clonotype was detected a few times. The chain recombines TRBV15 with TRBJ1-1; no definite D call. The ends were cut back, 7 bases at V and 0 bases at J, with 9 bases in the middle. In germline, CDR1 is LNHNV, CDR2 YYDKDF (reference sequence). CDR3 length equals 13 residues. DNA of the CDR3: TGTGCCACCACGCGTGACTTGAACACTGAAGCTTTCTTT. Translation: CATTRDLNTEAFF.

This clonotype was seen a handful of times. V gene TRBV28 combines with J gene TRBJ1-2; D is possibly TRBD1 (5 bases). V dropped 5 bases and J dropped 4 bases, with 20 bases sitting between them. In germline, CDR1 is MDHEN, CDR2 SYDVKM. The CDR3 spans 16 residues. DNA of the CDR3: TGTGCCAGCAGTAGGGGTAGGGACGGTGAAGGCTATGGCTACACCTTC. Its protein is CASSRGRDGEGYGYTF.

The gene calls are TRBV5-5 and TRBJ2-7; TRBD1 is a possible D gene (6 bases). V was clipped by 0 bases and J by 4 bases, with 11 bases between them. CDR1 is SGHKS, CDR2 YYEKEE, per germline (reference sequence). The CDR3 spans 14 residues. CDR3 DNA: TGTGCCAGCAGCTTGGTCCAGGGGTTTTACGAGCAGTACTTC. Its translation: CASSLVQGFYEQYF.

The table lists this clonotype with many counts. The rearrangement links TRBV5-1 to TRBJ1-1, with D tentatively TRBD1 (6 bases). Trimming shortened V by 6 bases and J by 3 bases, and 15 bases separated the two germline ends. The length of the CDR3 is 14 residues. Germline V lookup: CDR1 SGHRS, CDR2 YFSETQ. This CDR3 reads CASNADSAYTEAFF. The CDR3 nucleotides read TGCGCCAGCAACGCGGACAGCGCCTACACTGAAGCTTTCTTT.

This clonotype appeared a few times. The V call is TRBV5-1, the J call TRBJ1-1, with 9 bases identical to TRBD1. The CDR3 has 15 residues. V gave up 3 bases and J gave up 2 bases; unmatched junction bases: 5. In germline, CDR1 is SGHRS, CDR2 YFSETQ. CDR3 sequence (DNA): TGCGCCAGCAGCTCGTACAGGGGGCCCAACACTGAAGCTTTCTTT. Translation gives CASSSYRGPNTEAFF.

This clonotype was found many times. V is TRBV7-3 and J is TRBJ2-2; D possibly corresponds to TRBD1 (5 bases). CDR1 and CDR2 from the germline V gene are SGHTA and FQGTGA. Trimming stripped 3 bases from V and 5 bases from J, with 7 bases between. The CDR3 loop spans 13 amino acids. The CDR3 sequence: CASSLDKTGELFF. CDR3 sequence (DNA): TGTGCCAGCAGCTTGGACAAGACCGGGGAGCTGTTTTTT.

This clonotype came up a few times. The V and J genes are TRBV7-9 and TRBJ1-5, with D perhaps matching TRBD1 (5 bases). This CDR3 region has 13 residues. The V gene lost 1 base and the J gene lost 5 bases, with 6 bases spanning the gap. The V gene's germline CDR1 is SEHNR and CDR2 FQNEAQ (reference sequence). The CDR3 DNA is TGTGCCAGCAGCTTAGAAGGGGATCAGCCCCAGCATTTT. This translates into CASSLEGDQPQHF.

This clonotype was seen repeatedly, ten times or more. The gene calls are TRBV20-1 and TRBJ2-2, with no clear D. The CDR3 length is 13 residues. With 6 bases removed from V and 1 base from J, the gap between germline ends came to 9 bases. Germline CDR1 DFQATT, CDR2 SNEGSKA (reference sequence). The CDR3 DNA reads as TGCAGTGCAGTCGACGGGAACACCGGGGAGCTGTTTTTT. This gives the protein CSAVDGNTGELFF.

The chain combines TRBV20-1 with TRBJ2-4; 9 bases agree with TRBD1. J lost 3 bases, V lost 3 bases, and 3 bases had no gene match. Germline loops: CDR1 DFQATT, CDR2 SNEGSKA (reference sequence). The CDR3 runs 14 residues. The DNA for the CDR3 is TGCAGTGCTAGTGACAGGGGGGACAAAAACATTCAGTACTTC. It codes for CSASDRGDKNIQYF.

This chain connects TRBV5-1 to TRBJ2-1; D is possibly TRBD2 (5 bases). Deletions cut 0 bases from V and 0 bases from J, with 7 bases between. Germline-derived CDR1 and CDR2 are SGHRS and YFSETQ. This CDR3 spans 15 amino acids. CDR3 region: CASSLAGNSYNEQFF. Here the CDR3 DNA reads TGCGCCAGCAGCTTGGCCGGGAACTCCTACAATGAGCAGTTCTTC.